Ten or more counts support the clone carrying this T cell receptor beta chain. The antigen is unknown. Disease in donors with ophthalmopathy had moderate-to-severe activity, CAS ≥3, NOSPECS ≥4 and under 3 months' duration. Certain patients, namely those with other autoimmune diseases, uncontrolled infections, pregnancy or lactation, were excluded. RNA transcripts were the source from which TCR beta CDR3 regions were amplified. The first round was an RT-PCR with HTBI primers, and the second round was a multiplex PCR. TCRdb processed the multiplex PCR reads anew with MiXCR; each CDR3 protein has one entry. This table holds hundreds of thousands of distinct CDR3 sequences, roughly two fifths found once. The sample originates from a study of Graves' ophthalmopathy and Graves' hyperthyroidism. Whole-study results and caveats: Most expanded clonotypes in thyroid above 0.001 frequency also showed up in blood.

Trimming left V 6 bases short and J 4 bases short, with 12 bases between. Per the germline V gene, CDR1 is MGHRA and CDR2 is YSYEKL. CDR3 length: 13 amino acids. V gene TRBV4-1 combines with J gene TRBJ1-2; D uncertain. The origin of this receptor is an adult man with Graves' ophthalmopathy. Sequenced input: peripheral blood. In nucleotides, the CDR3 is TGCGCCAGCAGTCCAGTAGGTGCCTATGGCTACACCTTC. This gives the protein CASSPVGAYGYTF.